This TCR beta chain was sequenced during a study of OX40 agonist ivuxolimab in advanced cancers. About the study: Head and neck, renal cell, melanoma or hepatocellular carcinoma were the cancers that dose-escalation patients had. Among those enrolled, mean age was about 63 years (range 23 to 79) and approximately 80% were male. Study-level points and caveats: Averaged across samples, CD8+ T cells carried more expanded clones than CD4+ did. Among patients with partial responses at 0.1-3.0 mg/kg, clonal expansion was among the lowest.

In its sample, this clone was seen once. Its cognate antigen is unknown. The repertoire was sequenced with immunoSEQ multiplex PCR; TCRdb's copy has only in-frame clones and lacks some. The sample records 52,000 or so clones, about 88% being singletons. This receptor was taken from an adult with an advanced solid tumor such as melanoma, head and neck, liver or kidney cancer. The sequencing used CD4+ or CD8+ T cells sorted from blood, collected in a trial of the OX40 agonist ivuxolimab.

CDR3 coding DNA: TGTGCCAGCACTCTAAGGGGGACAGATAATTCACCCCTCCACTTT. This sequence encodes CASTLRGTDNSPLHF. V gene TRBV27 combines with J gene TRBJ1-6, with 7 nucleotides matching TRBD1. The CDR3 loop spans 15 amino acids. CDR1 MNHEY and CDR2 SMNVEV come from the germline V gene (reference sequence). J gave up 5 bases and V 7 bases, and 8 bases lay outside the gene matches.